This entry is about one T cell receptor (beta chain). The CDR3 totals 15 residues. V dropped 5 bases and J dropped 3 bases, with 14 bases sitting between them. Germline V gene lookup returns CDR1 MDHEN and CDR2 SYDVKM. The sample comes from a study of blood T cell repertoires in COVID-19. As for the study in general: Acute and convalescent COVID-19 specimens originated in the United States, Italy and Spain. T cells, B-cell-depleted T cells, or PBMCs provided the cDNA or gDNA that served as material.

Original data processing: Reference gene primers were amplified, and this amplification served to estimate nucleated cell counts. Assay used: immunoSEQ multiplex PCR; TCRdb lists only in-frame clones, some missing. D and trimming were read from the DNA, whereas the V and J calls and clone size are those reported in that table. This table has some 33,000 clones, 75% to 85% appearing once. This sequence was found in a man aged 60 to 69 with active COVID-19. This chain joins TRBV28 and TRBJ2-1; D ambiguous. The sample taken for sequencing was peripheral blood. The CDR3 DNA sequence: TGTGCCAGCAGTCCCCCCACAAGTAACTACAATGAGCAGTTCTTC. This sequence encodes CASSPPTSNYNEQFF.